This T cell receptor (beta chain) is from a study of cytomegalovirus exposure and HLA in healthy donors. Study conclusions and caveats: There were some V segments, including TRBV6-2 and TRBV6-3, excluded as indistinguishable. A later analysis appeared to link common viral pathogens to several of the most significant clusters. Association of 16,951 TCR beta sequences with HLA alleles was found at 0.05 false discovery rate in a later analysis.

Notes on this clone: No antigen is known for it.

The germline V and J ends were trimmed by 0 bases and 7 bases, with 14 bases remaining between them. CDR1 is SGDLS and CDR2 is YYNGEE in the germline V gene. The CDR3 totals 15 residues. PCR primers comprised 60 Vbeta and 13 Jbeta primers. Repertoires were generated with immunoSEQ multiplex PCR, while TCRdb's copy carries only in-frame clones and drops some. This table holds 180,000 or so clones, approximately 81% found once. The material sequenced was PBMCs. The gene calls are TRBV9 and TRBJ2-1, with no clear D. This TCR came from a male donor in good health and CMV-seronegative. The CDR3 sequence: CASSVEPSTKNEQFF. As DNA, the CDR3 is TGTGCCAGCAGCGTAGAGCCCTCAACGAAAAATGAGCAGTTCTTC.